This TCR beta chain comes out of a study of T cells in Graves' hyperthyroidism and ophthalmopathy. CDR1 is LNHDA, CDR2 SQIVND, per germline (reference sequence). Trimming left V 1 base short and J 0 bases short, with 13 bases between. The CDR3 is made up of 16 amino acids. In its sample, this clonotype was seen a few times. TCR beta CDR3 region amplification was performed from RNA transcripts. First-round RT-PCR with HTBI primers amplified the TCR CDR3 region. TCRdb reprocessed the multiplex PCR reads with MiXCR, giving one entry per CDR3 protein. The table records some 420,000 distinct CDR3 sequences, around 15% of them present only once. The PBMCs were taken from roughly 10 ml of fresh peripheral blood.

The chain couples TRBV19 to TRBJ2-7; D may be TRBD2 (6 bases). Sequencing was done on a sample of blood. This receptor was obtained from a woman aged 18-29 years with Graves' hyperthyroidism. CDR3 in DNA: TGTGCCAGTAGTATAGGGCCTAGCGAGAGCTCCTACGAGCAGTACTTC. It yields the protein CASSIGPSESSYEQYF.